The present entry profiles one TCR beta chain with its context. These data are taken from a study of blood T cell repertoires in COVID-19. Study context: The United States, Italy and Spain provided the acute and convalescent COVID-19 samples.

Method: immunoSEQ multiplex PCR; TCRdb's copy keeps in-frame clones and lacks some. The sample has some 310,000 clones; approximately 87% are singletons. CDR3 length: 14 residues. The V gene end was trimmed by 4 bases and the J gene end by 7 bases; junction bases not matched to a gene: 8. The germline CDR1 and CDR2 sequences are SGHDN and FVKESK. A Seattle source enrolled patients during active infection and followed them longitudinally. The sequenced sample consisted of peripheral blood. V is TRBV14 and J is TRBJ2-7; 9 nucleotides line up with TRBD1. The sequence came from a woman aged 25 to 45 with COVID-19, enrolled during active disease. In DNA form, the CDR3 reads TGTGCCAGCAGCCCGGGACAGGGCCGTAAGGAGCAGTACTTC. Translating it yields CASSPGQGRKEQYF.